A selection of T cell receptor beta chains follows, all from one sample in a study of OX40 agonist ivuxolimab in advanced cancers. Assay used: immunoSEQ multiplex PCR; TCRdb lists only in-frame clones, some missing. The sample consists of tens of thousands of clones, more than 85% of them appearing once. The starting material was CD4+ or CD8+ T cells sorted from blood, obtained in a trial of the OX40 agonist ivuxolimab. These TCRs come from an adult with an advanced solid tumor such as melanoma, head and neck, liver or kidney cancer. The CDR3 runs from the conserved cysteine through the conserved F or W. The size of a clone is reported for some rows only, either as once, few or many, or as a class for expanded clones.

size	V	CDR3
-	TRBV6-5	CASSYSVPADTQYF
-	TRBV5-4	CASSRQSSGANVLTF
few	TRBV11-2	CASSPDSLGNSPLHF
-	TRBV10-1	CASSESPVDTSYEQYF
-	TRBV7-9	CASSLELGREAFF
-	TRBV15	CATSRVTGLNEKLFF
-	TRBV14	CASSQDPGLWSYEQYF
once	TRBV7-6	CASSPGDLAGELFF
-	TRBV27	CASSRGTYNEQFF
-	TRBV6-5	CASSYSTGGHEQFF
-	TRBV5-4	CASSLSRYIYNEQFF
once	TRBV2	CASSYPGDGYTF
-	TRBV29-1	CSVEPGSGNTIYF
-	TRBV4-1	CASSPPGQGNDEQFF
-	TRBV14	CASSQGGTGAKAFF
-	TRBV11-2	CASSPPRPEAFF
-	TRBV4-1	CASSQDRDRGPGYTF
-	TRBV7-9	CASSLNSNEKLFF
-	TRBV5-5	CASSFEDAYYEQYF
-	TRBV7-9	CAVEGDGTKNIQYF
-	TRBV19	CASRPLGPGLNSPLHF
-	TRBV29-1	CSVNTGSGANVLTF
-	TRBV4-1	CASSQDRIYVPYEQYF
-	TRBV20-1	CSESGTGELFF
few	TRBV15	CATSIVSNQPQHF
-	TRBV7-9	CASSLAAQPQHF
-	TRBV9	CASSVGAGTTDTQYF
-	TRBV7-8	CASSLGQGIHEQYF
-	TRBV5-4	CASSLARADPNYGYTF
-	TRBV4-1	CASSQGGPEGTQYF
-	TRBV7-2	CASSLGAPGQGKYGYTF
-	TRBV6-5	CASTAAHGLSYEQYF
-	TRBV6-1	CASSGTVAYEQYF
-	TRBV29-1	CSVVEETQYF
-	TRBV2	CASSDFLAGGLLGETQYF
-	TRBV6-5	CASSYGAYNEQFF
-	TRBV7-8	CASSKTSGGITEQFF
-	TRBV11-1	CASRQGSHEQYF
-	TRBV19	CASRIGTSGGEWEQFF
-	TRBV7-6	CASSLRAGGSTDTQYF
-	TRBV19	CASSIEGRDQETQYF
few	TRBV4-2	CASSQAEGGSTDTQYF
-	TRBV19	CASSLTGTGNTIYF
-	TRBV6-1	CASSPGYTF
once	TRBV6-5	CASSTYGLGNNEQFF
-	TRBV7-7	CASSFSVQETQYF
-	TRBV6-1	CASSELFRENEQFF
-	TRBV9	CASSVAGIHTDTQYF
-	TRBV10-2	CASRVGETQYF
-	TRBV20-1	CSAPSYGYTF
-	TRBV29-1	CSVVNVEGFSEQFF
-	TRBV2	CASSEAEDQITDTQYF
-	TRBV7-2	CASSPRDRVNYGYTF
-	TRBV27	CASSLMGVTQETQYF
-	TRBV6-5	CASRPSRGSGTEAFF
-	TRBV5-1	CASSFGNEQYF
once	TRBV4-1	CASSQTGGLEGAFF
-	TRBV6-5	CASTLRGNVDEQFF
-	TRBV6-6	CATTGGANYGYTF
-	TRBV4-1	CASSYVVTNEKLFF